The sequence of this T cell receptor beta chain was determined in a study of blood T cell repertoires in COVID-19. With V trimmed by 4 bases and J by 0 bases, 4 bases remained unmatched. Germline lookup yields CDR1 SGHNT and CDR2 YYREEE (reference sequence). The CDR3 has 14 amino acids. Only in-frame clones appear in the TCRdb table, and some are missing; sequencing was by immunoSEQ multiplex PCR. The repertoire consists of under 500,000 clones, with 75% to 90% occurring once and the leading ten covering 1.1%. Enrollees, about 18 to 90 years old, lived in about two dozen US areas. Donors in Cohort 3 who had recovered were those with two negative PCRs, healthcare professional clearance, or resolution of their symptoms. This clone was counted many times.

The gene calls are TRBV5-4 and TRBJ2-7; 7 bases are shared with TRBD1. The sequence was obtained from a man aged 25 to 45 who had recovered from COVID-19. Sequenced input: PBMCs or T cells enriched from blood (not recorded which). The CDR3 region is CASSATGRSYEQYF. The CDR3 DNA follows: TGTGCCAGCAGCGCGACAGGGCGCTCCTACGAGCAGTACTTC.